This record concerns one T cell receptor beta chain sequence. The healthy controls were matched to patients by age and sex. Trimming shortened V by 0 bases and J by 0 bases, and 9 bases separated the two germline ends. CDR1 and CDR2 from the germline V gene are SGHDN and FVKESK. The CDR3 is 17 amino acids. The sample belongs to a study of CD8 T cells in Susac syndrome. It was with random hexamers that roughly 0.5 to 1 ug RNA was reverse transcribed. An immunoSEQ multiplex PCR amplified TCR beta CDR3 over 54 Vbeta and 13 Jbeta. TCRdb re-analysed the immunoSEQ multiplex PCR reads in MiXCR, keeping a single row per CDR3 protein. The table has 150,000 to 200,000 distinct CDR3 sequences, 80% to 95% seen once.

Sequencing was done on a sample of CD4+ T cells from PBMCs. This chain joins TRBV14 and TRBJ1-6; D remains ambiguous. The sequence was collected from a human donor in good health. The CDR3: CASSQEVRSSYNSPLHF. The CDR3 region has the DNA TGTGCCAGCAGCCAAGAAGTCCGCAGCTCCTATAATTCACCCCTCCACTTT.